This T cell receptor beta chain came from a study of T cell repertoires in cytomegalovirus infection (dated by TCRdb to about 2019). At the level of the whole study: Peptide stimulations targeted recently identified HLA-C-restricted CMV epitopes, whose presentation resists viral immunomodulation, together with well-studied HLA-B-restricted epitopes. Donor HLA type was relevant to the analysis, as public TCR beta signatures indicated carriage of CMV infection together with the matching HLA type.

Read against the paper, the sample's treatment or condition label means: in vitro stimulation with specific CMV peptide epitopes to enrich CMV-specific T cells. What the research found in general, with its limitations: In the ex vivo response, HLA-C-restricted CMV-specific TCR beta clonotypes were dominant, and in two of eight donors the single most frequent clonotype came from this HLA-C-restricted group. In both this cohort and an independent cohort of 300 to 450 donors, the cumulative frequency of public TCR beta family members distinguished carriers of CMV infection plus the relevant HLA type.

On this clonotype itself: No cognate antigen has been identified for it. Qualities for individual bases were not recorded, and no much larger clone is one base off.

This sample was sequenced with an Illumina HiSeq 1500. The public reads were reprocessed in TCRdb via fastp at Q25 and MiXCR, keeping in-frame beta chains. Identical CDR3 protein sequences are pooled into one entry, listed with their most common genes and DNA. The sample table holds 95,000 to 150,000 distinct CDR3 sequences, of which 32% were seen once. The biggest ten clones account for about 53% of the sample. The sample in question was CD8+ T cells from cultured PBMCs, obtained from culture after CMV antigen stimulation. The sequence was obtained from a human donor in good health (CMV status not recorded). Some clones in this sample may be carry-over from other donors' samples.

The DNA sequence is given as TGTGCCAGCAGTCTAACAGGGGTTATAGGAAAACTGTTTTTT. The resulting protein is CASSLTGVIGKLFF. The rearrangement joined TRBV28 to TRBJ1-4; 7 central bases correspond to TRBD1. V ends up 5 bases short and J 10 bases short, with an unmatched junction base count of 10. The CDR3 covers 14 residues, taking in both the cysteine and the phenylalanine. Left in the record is the CDR3 DNA by itself, 42 bases read in frame from the first base. Per the germline V gene, MDHEN is the CDR1 and SYDVKM is the CDR2. Extended through the reference TRBV28 and TRBJ1-4 proteins, this CDR3 yields the full variable domain: DVKVTQSSRYLVKRTGEKVFLECVQDMDHENMFWYRQDPGLGLRLIYFSYDVKMKEKGDIPEGYSVSREKKERFSLILESASTNQTSMYLCASSLTGVIGKLFFGSGTQLSVL.